The text below deals with one T cell receptor (beta chain). Generated by immunoSEQ multiplex PCR, the TCRdb table keeps only in-frame clones and is missing some. The table includes nearly 60,000 clones, around 91% detected once. The CDR3 contains 14 residues. Germline assignment: CDR1 SGHAT and CDR2 FQDESV (reference sequence). Deletions cut 4 bases from V and 6 bases from J, with 15 bases between. This sample was taken from a study of blood T cell repertoires in COVID-19. About the study: The United States, Italy and Spain provided the acute and convalescent COVID-19 samples.

This chain connects TRBV11-1 to TRBJ1-1; D possibly corresponds to TRBD1 (6 bases). The sequence came from a man aged 60 to 69 with active COVID-19. The sample was peripheral blood. For the CDR3, the DNA is TGTGCCAGCAGCTCCGAGAGGGGGTTATCTGAAGCTTTCTTT. The encoded protein is CASSSERGLSEAFF.